The table lists the clone carrying this T cell receptor beta chain with a count of one. Its matching antigen is unknown. The germline CDR1 and CDR2 sequences are SGHTA and FQGNSA. The ends lost 5 bases at V and 2 bases at J; junction bases unmatched: 7. The CDR3 totals 15 residues. Researchers ran the PCR with 60 Vbeta and 13 Jbeta primers. The assay was immunoSEQ multiplex PCR, and TCRdb's table has in-frame clones only and misses some. The sample holds 120,000 to 150,000 clones, 9.4% seen once. The data derive from a study of cytomegalovirus exposure and HLA in healthy donors. Study observations and caveats: Common viral pathogens seemed to be connected with several of the most significant clusters, according to a later analysis.

At the time of sampling, donors were nominally healthy, though unrecorded immune exposures were likely. What was sequenced was PBMCs. V and J are TRBV7-2 and TRBJ2-5; 8 bases are a match to TRBD1. This sequence originates from a male donor in good health and CMV-seronegative. For the CDR3, the DNA is TGTGCCAGCAGCACGGACAGGGTTAGGCAAGAGACCCAGTACTTC. The encoded protein is CASSTDRVRQETQYF.